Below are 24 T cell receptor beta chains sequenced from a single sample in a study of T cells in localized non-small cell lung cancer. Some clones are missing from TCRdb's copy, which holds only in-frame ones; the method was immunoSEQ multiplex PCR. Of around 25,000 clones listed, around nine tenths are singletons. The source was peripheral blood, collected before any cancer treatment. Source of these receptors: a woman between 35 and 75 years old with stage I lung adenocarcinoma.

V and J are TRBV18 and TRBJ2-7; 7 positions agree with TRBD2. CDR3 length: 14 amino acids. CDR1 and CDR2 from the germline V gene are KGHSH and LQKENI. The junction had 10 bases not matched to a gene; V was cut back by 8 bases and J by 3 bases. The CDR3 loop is CASAPTSVDYEQYF. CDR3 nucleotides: TGTGCCAGCGCCCCCACTAGCGTTGACTACGAGCAGTACTTC.

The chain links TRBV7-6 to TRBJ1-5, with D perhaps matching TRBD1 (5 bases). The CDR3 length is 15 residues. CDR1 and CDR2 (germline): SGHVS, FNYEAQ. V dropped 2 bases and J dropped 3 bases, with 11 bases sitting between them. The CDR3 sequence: CASSLQSGLNQPQHF. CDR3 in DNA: TGTGCCAGCAGCTTACAGTCGGGACTCAATCAGCCCCAGCATTTT.

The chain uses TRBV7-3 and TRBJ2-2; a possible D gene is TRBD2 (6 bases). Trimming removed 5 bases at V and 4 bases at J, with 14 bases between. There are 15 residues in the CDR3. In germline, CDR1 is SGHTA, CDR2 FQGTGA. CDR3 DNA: TGTGCCAGCAGCCCCGGAGGGCCAGGCACCGGGGAGCTGTTTTTT. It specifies CASSPGGPGTGELFF.

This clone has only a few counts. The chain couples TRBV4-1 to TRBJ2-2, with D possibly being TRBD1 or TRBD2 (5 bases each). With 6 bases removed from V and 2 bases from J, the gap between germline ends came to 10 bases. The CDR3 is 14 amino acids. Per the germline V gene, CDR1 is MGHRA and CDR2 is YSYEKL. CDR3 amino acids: CASRQGPNTGELFF. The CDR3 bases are TGCGCCAGCAGGCAGGGACCTAACACCGGGGAGCTGTTTTTT.

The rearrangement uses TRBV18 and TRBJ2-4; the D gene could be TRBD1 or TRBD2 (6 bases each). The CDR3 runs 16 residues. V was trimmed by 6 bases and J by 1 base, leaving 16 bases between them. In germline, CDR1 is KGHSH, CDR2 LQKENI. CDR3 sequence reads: CASSEHVGGAKNIQYF. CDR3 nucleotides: TGTGCCAGCTCCGAGCACGTGGGGGGCGCCAAAAACATTCAGTACTTC.

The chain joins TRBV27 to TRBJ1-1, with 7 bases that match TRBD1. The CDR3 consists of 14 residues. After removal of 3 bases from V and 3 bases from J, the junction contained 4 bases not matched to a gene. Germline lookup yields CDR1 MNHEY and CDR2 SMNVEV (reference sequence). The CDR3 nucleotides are TGTGCCAGCAGTTTTACAGGGGCGTACACTGAAGCTTTCTTT. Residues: CASSFTGAYTEAFF.

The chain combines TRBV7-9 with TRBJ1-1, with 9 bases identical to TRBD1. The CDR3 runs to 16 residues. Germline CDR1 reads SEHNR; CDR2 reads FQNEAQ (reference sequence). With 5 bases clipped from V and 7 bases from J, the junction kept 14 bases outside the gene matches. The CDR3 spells CASSHESGQGSVEAFF. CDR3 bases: TGTGCCAGCAGCCATGAATCTGGACAGGGGTCCGTTGAAGCTTTCTTT.

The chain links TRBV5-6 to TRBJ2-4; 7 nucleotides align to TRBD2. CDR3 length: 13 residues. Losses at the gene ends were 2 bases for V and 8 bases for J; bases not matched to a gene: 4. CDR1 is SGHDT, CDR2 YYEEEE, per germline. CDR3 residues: CASSFAGRDIQYF. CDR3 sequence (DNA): TGTGCCAGCAGCTTCGCAGGGAGGGACATTCAGTACTTC.

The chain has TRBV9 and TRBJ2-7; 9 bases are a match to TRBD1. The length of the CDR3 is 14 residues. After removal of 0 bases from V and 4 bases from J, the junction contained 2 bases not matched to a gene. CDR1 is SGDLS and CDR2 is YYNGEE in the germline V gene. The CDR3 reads CASSVAQGAYEQYF. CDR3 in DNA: TGTGCCAGCAGCGTAGCACAGGGGGCATACGAGCAGTACTTC.

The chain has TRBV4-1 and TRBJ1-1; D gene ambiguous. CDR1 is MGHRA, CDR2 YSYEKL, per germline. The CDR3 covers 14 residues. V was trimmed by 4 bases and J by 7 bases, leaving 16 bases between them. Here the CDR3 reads CASSRLGGPLEAFF. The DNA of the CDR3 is TGCGCCAGCAGCCGCCTGGGAGGGCCTCTTGAAGCTTTCTTT.

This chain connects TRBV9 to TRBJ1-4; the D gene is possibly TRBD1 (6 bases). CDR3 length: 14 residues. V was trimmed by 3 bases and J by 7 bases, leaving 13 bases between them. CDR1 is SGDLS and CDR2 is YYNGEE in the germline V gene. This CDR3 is CASSENREGEKLFF. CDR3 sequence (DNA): TGTGCCAGCAGCGAGAACAGGGAAGGTGAAAAACTGTTTTTT.

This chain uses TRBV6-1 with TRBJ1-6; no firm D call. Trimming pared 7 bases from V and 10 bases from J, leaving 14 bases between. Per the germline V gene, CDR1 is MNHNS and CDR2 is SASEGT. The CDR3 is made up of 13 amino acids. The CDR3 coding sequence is TGTGCCAGCACCCAAACTAAGCGCTCACCCCTCCACTTT. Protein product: CASTQTKRSPLHF.

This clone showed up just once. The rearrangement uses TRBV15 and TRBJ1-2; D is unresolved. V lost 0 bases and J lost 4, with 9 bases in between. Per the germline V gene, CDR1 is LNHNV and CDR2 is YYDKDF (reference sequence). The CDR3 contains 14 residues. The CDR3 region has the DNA TGTGCCACCAGCAGAGATGAAGGAGGCTATGGCTACACCTTC. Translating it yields CATSRDEGGYGYTF.

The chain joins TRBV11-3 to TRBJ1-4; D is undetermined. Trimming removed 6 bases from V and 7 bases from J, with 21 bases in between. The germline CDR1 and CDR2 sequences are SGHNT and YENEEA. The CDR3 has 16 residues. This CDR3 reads CASSPLNGVCGEKLFF. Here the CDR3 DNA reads TGTGCCAGCAGTCCTTTAAACGGGGTATGCGGTGAAAAACTGTTTTTT.

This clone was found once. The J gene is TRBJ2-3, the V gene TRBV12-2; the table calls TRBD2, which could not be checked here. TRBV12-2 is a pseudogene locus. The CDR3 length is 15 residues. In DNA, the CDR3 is TGTGCAAGTCGCTTAGATGGGAGTCCCACAGATACGCAGTATTTT. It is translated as CASRLDGSPTDTQYF.

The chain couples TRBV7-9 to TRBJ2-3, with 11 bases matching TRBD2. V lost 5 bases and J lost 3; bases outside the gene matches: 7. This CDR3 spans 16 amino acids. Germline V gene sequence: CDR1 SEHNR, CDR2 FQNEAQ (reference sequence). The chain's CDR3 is CASSPLAGVSTDTQYF. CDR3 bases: TGTGCCAGCAGCCCACTAGCGGGAGTGAGTACAGATACGCAGTATTTT.

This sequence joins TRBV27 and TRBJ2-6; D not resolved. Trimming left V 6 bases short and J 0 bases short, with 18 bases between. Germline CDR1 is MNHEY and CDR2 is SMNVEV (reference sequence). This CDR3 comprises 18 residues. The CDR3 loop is CASSRTLGSSSGANVLTF. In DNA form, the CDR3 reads TGTGCCAGCAGCCGTACTTTAGGATCCTCCTCTGGGGCCAACGTCCTGACTTTC.

The CDR3 coding sequence is TGTGCCAGCTCACCATCGCAGGGGACTAGCGGGAGGGCCGAGCAGTACTTC. This translates into CASSPSQGTSGRAEQYF. V is TRBV18 and J is TRBJ2-7; 16 positions match TRBD2. The CDR3 loop spans 17 amino acids. V gave up 2 bases and J gave up 6 bases; unmatched junction bases: 7. Germline loops: CDR1 KGHSH, CDR2 LQKENI.

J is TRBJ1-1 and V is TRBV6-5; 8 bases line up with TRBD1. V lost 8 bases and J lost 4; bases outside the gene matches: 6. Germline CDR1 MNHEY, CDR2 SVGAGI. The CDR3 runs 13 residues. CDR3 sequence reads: CASRQGFGTEAFF. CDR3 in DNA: TGTGCCAGCCGACAGGGGTTCGGCACTGAAGCTTTCTTT.

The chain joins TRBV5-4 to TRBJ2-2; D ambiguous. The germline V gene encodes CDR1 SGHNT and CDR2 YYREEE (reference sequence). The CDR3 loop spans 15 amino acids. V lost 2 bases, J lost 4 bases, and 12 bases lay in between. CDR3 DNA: TGTGCCAGCAGCTTCGCTTTCCGAGGCACCGGGGAGCTGTTTTTT. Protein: CASSFAFRGTGELFF.

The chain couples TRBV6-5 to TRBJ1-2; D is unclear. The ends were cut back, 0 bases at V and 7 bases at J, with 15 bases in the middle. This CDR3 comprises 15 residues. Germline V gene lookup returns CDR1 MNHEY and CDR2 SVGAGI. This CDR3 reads CASSYSTSQPSGYTF. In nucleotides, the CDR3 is TGTGCCAGCAGTTACTCGACAAGCCAACCAAGTGGCTACACCTTC.

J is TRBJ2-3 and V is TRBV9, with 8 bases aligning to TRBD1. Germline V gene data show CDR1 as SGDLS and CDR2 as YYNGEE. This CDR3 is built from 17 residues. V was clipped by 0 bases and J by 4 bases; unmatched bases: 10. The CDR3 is CASSVEGRTGLPDTQYF. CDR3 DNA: TGTGCCAGCAGCGTAGAGGGCCGGACAGGGTTGCCAGATACGCAGTATTTT.

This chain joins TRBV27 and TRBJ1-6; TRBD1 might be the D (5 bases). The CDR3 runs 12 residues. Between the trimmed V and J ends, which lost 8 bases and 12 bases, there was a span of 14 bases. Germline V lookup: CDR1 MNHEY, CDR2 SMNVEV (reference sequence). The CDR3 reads CASGPPGLPLHF. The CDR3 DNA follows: TGTGCCAGCGGCCCCCCGGGGCTACCCCTCCACTTT.

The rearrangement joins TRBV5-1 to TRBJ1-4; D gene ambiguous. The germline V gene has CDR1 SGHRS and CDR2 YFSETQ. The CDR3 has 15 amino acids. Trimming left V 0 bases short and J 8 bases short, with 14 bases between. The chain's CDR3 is CASSLVSGRGEKLFF. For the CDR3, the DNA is TGCGCCAGCAGCTTGGTCTCCGGACGCGGGGAAAAACTGTTTTTT.